A single sample gave rise to the 12 T cell receptor beta chains below, sequenced in a study of CD8 T cells in Susac syndrome. Random hexamers served to reverse transcribe roughly 0.5 to 1 ug RNA. Each CDR3 protein is one row after TCRdb ran MiXCR on the immunoSEQ multiplex PCR reads. The data hold 110,000 to 150,000 distinct CDR3 sequences, with approximately 94% observed a single time. The sequencing sample was made of CD4+ T cells from PBMCs. All receptors come from a human donor with Susac syndrome.

V gene TRBV7-9 combines with J gene TRBJ1-2, with TRBD1 identical over 7 bases. Germline V gene sequence: CDR1 SEHNR, CDR2 FQNEAQ (reference sequence). The CDR3 contains 14 residues. Unmatched junction bases numbered 9, after V lost 3 bases and J lost 8 bases. CDR3 DNA: TGTGCCAGCAGCTTCACCGAGACAGGGTCCGGCTACACCTTC. It is translated as CASSFTETGSGYTF.

The gene calls are TRBV29-1 and TRBJ1-4; perhaps TRBD1 as D (5 bases). The CDR3 contains 14 residues. In germline, CDR1 is SQVTM, CDR2 ANQGSEA. The ends were cut back, 6 bases at V and 0 bases at J, with 11 bases in the middle. CDR3 region: CSVGGTATNEKLFF. DNA of the CDR3: TGCAGCGTGGGAGGGACCGCAACTAATGAAAAACTGTTTTTT.

CDR3 nucleotide sequence: TGTGCCAGCAGCGATAGGACATCCTACGAGCAGTACTTC. It is translated as CASSDRTSYEQYF. The chain has TRBV7-2 and TRBJ2-7; D possibly corresponds to TRBD1 (5 bases). CDR3 size: 13 residues. The V end was cut by 5 bases, the J end by 1 base, with 9 bases between. From germline, CDR1 is SGHTA and CDR2 FQGNSA.

A single count supports this clonotype. This sequence joins TRBV7-2 and TRBJ1-1; D ambiguous. CDR1 SGHTA and CDR2 FQGNSA come from the germline V gene. This CDR3 contains 15 residues. V lost 5 bases to trimming and J lost 3 bases, with 16 bases between them. CDR3 residues: CASSHQPAGDTEAFF. For the CDR3, the DNA is TGTGCCAGCAGCCATCAGCCGGCCGGGGACACTGAAGCTTTCTTT.

The chain couples TRBV20-1 to TRBJ1-2, with a tentative D call TRBD1 (5 bases). The CDR3 has 13 residues. Per the germline V gene, CDR1 is DFQATT and CDR2 is SNEGSKA (reference sequence). V dropped 0 bases and J dropped 4 bases, with 9 bases sitting between them. CDR3 DNA: TGCAGTGCTAGAGATGGGGCAGGCTATGGCTACACCTTC. This translates into CSARDGAGYGYTF.

This clonotype was recorded only once. The J gene is TRBJ2-2, the V gene TRBV2; 12 nucleotides agree with TRBD1. The V gene's germline CDR1 is SNHLY and CDR2 FYNNEI. This CDR3 is built from 17 residues. With 10 bases clipped from V and 7 bases from J, the junction kept 16 bases outside the gene matches. The CDR3 is CAISRRDRGRFGGELFF. In DNA form, the CDR3 reads TGTGCCATCTCCCGAAGGGACAGGGGGCGTTTTGGCGGGGAGCTGTTTTTT.

The chain recombines TRBV7-9 with TRBJ1-2; TRBD1 might be the D (5 bases). Per germline, CDR1 SEHNR and CDR2 FQNEAQ (reference sequence). CDR3 length equals 13 residues. Trimming pared 7 bases from V and 6 bases from J, leaving 15 bases between. CDR3 nucleotides: TGTGCCAGCACCTTCAGGGAGGGTAATGGCTACACCTTC. Translated, it gives CASTFREGNGYTF. The variable domain in full, with the rest retrieved from reference TRBV7-9 and TRBJ1-2, is DTGVSQNPRHKITKRGQNVTFRCDPISEHNRLYWYRQTLGQGPEFLTYFQNEAQLEKSRLLSDRFSAERPKGSFSTLEIQRTEQGDSAMYLCASTFREGNGYTFGSGTRLTVV.

The J gene is TRBJ2-1, the V gene TRBV9, with a tentative D call TRBD1 (6 bases). Germline V gene lookup returns CDR1 SGDLS and CDR2 YYNGEE. V was shortened by 0 bases and J by 6 bases, with 10 bases between the two germline ends. The CDR3 length is 14 residues. The CDR3 DNA sequence: TGTGCCAGCAGCGTAGACAGGGATAGCAATGAGCAGTTCTTC. This codes for CASSVDRDSNEQFF.

The chain joins TRBV28 to TRBJ2-3, with 7 bases identical to TRBD2. This CDR3 spans 13 amino acids. V shed 5 bases, J shed 7 bases, and the junction held 6 bases outside the gene matches. CDR1 is MDHEN, CDR2 SYDVKM, per germline. The CDR3 DNA sequence: TGTGCCAGCAGTCCCCGGCGGGGGAATACGCAGTATTTT. Amino acid sequence: CASSPRRGNTQYF.

This sequence joins TRBV29-1 and TRBJ2-1, with 13 bases that match TRBD2. Looked up from germline, CDR1 is SQVTM and CDR2 is ANQGSEA. V was pared by 0 bases and J by 8 bases, with 1 base of the junction left unmatched. The CDR3 contains 14 residues. CDR3 residues: CSVEDGLAGDEQFF. CDR3 coding DNA: TGCAGCGTTGAAGATGGACTAGCGGGAGATGAGCAGTTCTTC.

The chain employs TRBV3-1 and TRBJ2-3; D gene uncertain. CDR1 is LGHDT, CDR2 YNNKEL, per germline (reference sequence). This CDR3 contains 15 residues. Trimming pared 0 bases from V and 1 base from J, leaving 8 bases between. The CDR3 DNA reads TGTGCCAGCAGCCAAGAGACTGGTCGCACAGATACGCAGTATTTT. This gives the protein CASSQETGRTDTQYF.

This rearrangement joins TRBV4-1 to TRBJ1-5; 8 bases match TRBD1. The CDR3 sequence is 14 residues long. V lost 1 base, J lost 7 bases, and 3 bases stayed unmatched. CDR1 and CDR2 from the germline V gene are MGHRA and YSYEKL. The CDR3 spells CASSQAGGGQPQHF. Here the CDR3 DNA reads TGCGCCAGCAGCCAAGCAGGGGGCGGGCAGCCCCAGCATTTT.